This T cell receptor beta chain was profiled in a study of blood T cell repertoires in COVID-19. The overall study: The study drew acute and convalescent COVID-19 samples from the United States, Italy and Spain. The cDNA or gDNA used as material had been derived from T cells, B-cell-depleted T cells, or PBMCs.

Germline lookup yields CDR1 SEHNR and CDR2 FQNEAQ (reference sequence). Trimming cost V 4 bases and J 6 bases; bases outside gene matches: 13. CDR3 length: 19 residues. Assay used: immunoSEQ multiplex PCR; TCRdb lists only in-frame clones, some missing. The sample shows roughly 62,000 clones, 80% to 85% of them seen only once. The clonotype originates from a man aged 30 to 39 with COVID-19, enrolled during active disease. This chain links TRBV7-9 with TRBJ2-3; 16 bases fit TRBD2. Sequencing was performed on peripheral blood. CDR3 sequence: CASSSGTSGRAWEFDTQYF. For the CDR3, the DNA is TGTGCCAGCAGCTCTGGGACTAGCGGGAGGGCCTGGGAATTTGATACGCAGTATTTT.